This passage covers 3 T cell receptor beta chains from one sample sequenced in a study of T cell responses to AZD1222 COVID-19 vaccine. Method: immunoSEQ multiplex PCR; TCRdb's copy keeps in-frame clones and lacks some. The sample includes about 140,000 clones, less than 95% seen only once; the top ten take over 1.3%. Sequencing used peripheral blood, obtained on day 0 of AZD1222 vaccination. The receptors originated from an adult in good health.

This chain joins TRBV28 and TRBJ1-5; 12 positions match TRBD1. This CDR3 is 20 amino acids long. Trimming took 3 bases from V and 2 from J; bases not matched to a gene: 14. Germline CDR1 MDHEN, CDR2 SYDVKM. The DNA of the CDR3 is TGTGCCAGCAGTTTTTTCCCGGGACAGGGGGCGGTTCCGGGCAATCAGCCCCAGCATTTT. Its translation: CASSFFPGQGAVPGNQPQHF.

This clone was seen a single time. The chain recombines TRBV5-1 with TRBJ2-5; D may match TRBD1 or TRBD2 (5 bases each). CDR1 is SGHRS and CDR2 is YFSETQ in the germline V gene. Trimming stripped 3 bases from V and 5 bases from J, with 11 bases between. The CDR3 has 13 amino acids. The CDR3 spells CASSSAGAETQYF. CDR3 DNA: TGCGCCAGCAGCTCCGCCGGGGCGGAGACCCAGTACTTC.

As DNA, the CDR3 is TGTGCCAGCAGTCTAGCGGGGGCCGGTTTTCAGTACTTC. Translating it yields CASSLAGAGFQYF. This rearrangement joins TRBV6-6 to TRBJ2-5; 10 nucleotides match TRBD2. Germline values: CDR1 MNHNY, CDR2 SVGAGI (reference sequence). This CDR3 contains 13 residues. V was pared by 5 bases and J by 11 bases, with 8 bases of the junction left unmatched.